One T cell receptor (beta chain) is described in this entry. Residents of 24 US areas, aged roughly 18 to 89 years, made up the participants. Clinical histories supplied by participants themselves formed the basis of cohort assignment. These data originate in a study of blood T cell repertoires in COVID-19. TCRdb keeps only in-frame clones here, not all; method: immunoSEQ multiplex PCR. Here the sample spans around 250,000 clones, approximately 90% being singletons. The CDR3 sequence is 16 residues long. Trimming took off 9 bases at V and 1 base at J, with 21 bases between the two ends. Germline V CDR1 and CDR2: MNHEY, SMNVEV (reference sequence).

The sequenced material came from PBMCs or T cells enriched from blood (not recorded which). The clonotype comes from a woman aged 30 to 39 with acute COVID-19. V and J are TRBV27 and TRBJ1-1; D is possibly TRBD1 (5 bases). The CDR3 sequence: CARNLHRSYKNTEAFF. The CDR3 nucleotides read TGTGCCAGGAACCTCCACAGGAGTTATAAGAACACTGAAGCTTTCTTT.